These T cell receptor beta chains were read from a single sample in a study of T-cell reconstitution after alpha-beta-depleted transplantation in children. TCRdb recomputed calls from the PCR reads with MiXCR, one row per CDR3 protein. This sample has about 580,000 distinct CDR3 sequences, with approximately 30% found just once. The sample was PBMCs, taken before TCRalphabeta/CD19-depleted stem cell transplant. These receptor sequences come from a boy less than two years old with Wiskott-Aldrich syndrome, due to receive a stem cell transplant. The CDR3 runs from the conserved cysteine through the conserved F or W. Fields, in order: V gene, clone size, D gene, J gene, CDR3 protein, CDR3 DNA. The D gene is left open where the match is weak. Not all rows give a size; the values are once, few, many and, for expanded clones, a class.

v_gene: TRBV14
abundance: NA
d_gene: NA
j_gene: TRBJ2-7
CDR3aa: CASSQSAAYSYEQYF
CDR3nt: TGTGCCAGCAGCCAAAGCGCGGCGTACTCCTACGAGCAGTACTTC

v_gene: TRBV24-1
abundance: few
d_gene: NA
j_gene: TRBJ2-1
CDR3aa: CATSGLASSYNEQFF
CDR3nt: TGTGCCACCAGTGGGTTGGCGAGCTCCTACAATGAGCAGTTCTTC

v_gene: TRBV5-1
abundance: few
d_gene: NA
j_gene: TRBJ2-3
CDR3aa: CASSDPGLNTDTQYF
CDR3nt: TGCGCCAGCAGCGATCCGGGGCTGAACACAGATACGCAGTATTTT

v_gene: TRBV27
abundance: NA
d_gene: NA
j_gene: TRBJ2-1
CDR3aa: CASSGLLGEQFF
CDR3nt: TGTGCCAGCAGTGGATTGTTGGGTGAGCAGTTCTTC

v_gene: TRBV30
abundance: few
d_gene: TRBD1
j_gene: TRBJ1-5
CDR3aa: CAWSAGQGYQPQHF
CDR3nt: TGTGCCTGGAGCGCGGGACAGGGATATCAGCCCCAGCATTTT

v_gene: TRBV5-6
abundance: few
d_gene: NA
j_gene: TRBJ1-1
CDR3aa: CASSRSGTRGGAFF
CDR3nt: TGTGCCAGCAGCCGGAGTGGAACAAGAGGCGGAGCTTTCTTT

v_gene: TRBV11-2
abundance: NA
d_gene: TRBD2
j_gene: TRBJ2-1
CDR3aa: CASMRRGTSGRAAYNEQFF
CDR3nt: TGTGCCAGCATGCGTCGGGGGACTAGCGGGAGGGCGGCTTACAATGAGCAGTTCTTC

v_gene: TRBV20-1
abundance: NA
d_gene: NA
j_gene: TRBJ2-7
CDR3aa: CSANGRRESEQYF
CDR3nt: TGCAGTGCTAACGGGCGGCGGGAAAGCGAGCAGTACTTC

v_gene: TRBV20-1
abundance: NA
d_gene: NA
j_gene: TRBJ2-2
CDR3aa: CSAPKPGPNTGELFF
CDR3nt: TGCAGTGCACCTAAGCCAGGACCAAACACCGGGGAGCTGTTTTTT

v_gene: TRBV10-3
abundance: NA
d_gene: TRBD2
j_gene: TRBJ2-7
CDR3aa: CAISETLAGAYEQYF
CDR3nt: TGTGCCATCAGCGAAACCCTAGCGGGGGCCTACGAGCAGTACTTC

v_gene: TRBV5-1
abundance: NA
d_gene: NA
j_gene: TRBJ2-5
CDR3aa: CASSTHAMRVETQYF
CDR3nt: TGCGCCAGCAGCACCCACGCCATGCGCGTCGAGACCCAGTACTTC

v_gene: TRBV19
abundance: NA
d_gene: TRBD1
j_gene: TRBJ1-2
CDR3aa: CASVGQGGGYTF
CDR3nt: TGTGCCAGCGTCGGACAGGGAGGGGGCTACACCTTC

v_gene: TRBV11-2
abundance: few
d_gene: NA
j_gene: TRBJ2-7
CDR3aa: CASSFVQGFSYEQYF
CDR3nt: TGTGCCAGCAGCTTTGTACAGGGTTTCTCCTACGAGCAGTACTTC

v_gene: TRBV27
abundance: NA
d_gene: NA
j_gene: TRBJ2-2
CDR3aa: CASSLYGGELFF
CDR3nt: TGTGCCAGCAGTTTATACGGCGGGGAGCTGTTTTTT

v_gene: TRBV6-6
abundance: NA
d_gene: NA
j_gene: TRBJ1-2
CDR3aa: CASTRANYGYTF
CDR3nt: TGTGCCAGCACCAGAGCTAACTATGGCTACACCTTC

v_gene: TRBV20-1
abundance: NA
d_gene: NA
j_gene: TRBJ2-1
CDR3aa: CSAADGGEDEQFF
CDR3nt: TGCAGTGCTGCCGATGGGGGTGAGGATGAGCAGTTCTTC

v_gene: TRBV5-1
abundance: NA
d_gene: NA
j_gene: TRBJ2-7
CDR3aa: CASSLPGPLPPFEQYF
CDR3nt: TGCGCCAGCAGCTTACCCGGGCCGTTACCTCCCTTCGAGCAGTACTTC

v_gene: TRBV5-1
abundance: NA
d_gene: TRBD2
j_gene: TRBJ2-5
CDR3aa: CASSYLGLAGETQYF
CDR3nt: TGCGCCAGCAGCTACCTTGGACTAGCGGGAGAGACCCAGTACTTC

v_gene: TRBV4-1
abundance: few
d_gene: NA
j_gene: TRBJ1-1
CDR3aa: CASSQGPWYTEAFF
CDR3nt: TGCGCCAGCAGCCAAGGACCGTGGTACACTGAAGCTTTCTTT

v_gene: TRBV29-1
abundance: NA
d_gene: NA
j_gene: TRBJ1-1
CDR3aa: CSVGGLGTEAFF
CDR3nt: TGCAGCGTTGGGGGATTGGGTACTGAAGCTTTCTTT

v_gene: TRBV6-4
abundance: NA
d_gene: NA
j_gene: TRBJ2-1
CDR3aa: CASSDGLNSYNEQFF
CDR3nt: TGTGCCAGCAGTGACGGTCTTAACTCCTACAATGAGCAGTTCTTC

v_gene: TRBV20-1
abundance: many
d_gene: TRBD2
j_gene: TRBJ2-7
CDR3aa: CSARLAGGSYEQYF
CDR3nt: TGCAGTGCAAGACTAGCGGGAGGGTCCTACGAGCAGTACTTC

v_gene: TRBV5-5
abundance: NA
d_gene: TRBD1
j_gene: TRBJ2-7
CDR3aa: CASSWIQGALNEQYF
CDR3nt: TGTGCCAGCAGCTGGATCCAGGGGGCGTTAAACGAGCAGTACTTC

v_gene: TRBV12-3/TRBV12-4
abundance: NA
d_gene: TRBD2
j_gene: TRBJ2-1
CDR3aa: CASSPQGGRTYNEQFF
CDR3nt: TGTGCCAGCAGTCCCCAAGGCGGGAGGACCTACAATGAGCAGTTCTTC

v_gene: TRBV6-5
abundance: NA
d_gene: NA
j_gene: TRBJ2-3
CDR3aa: CASSRKDTQYF
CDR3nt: TGTGCCAGCAGTAGGAAAGATACGCAGTATTTT

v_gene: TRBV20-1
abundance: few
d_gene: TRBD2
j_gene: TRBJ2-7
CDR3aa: CSAYLAGGPSYEQYF
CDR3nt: TGCAGTGCTTATCTAGCGGGAGGGCCCTCTTACGAGCAGTACTTC

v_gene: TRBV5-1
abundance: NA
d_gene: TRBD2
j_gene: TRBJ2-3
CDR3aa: CASSEGLTGGRDTQYF
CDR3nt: TGCGCCAGCAGCGAGGGGTTAACGGGAGGCCGAGATACGCAGTATTTT

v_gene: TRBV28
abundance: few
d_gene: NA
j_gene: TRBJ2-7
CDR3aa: CASSLPHRPYEQYF
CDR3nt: TGTGCCAGCAGTTTACCCCACAGACCCTACGAGCAGTACTTC

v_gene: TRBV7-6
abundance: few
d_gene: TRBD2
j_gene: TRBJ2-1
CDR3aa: CASSSTLAGTYNEQFF
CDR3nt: TGTGCCAGCAGCTCGACACTAGCGGGAACATACAATGAGCAGTTCTTC